This T cell receptor (beta chain) was sequenced in a study of response to subunit inactivated influenza vaccine. Study-level results: T cells newly recruited by each seasonal influenza vaccination are few, the authors suggested.

This clonotype was recorded many times. The target antigen is unknown. From the RT-PCR reads, TCRdb called clonotypes with MiXCR, one entry per CDR3 protein. Of some 600,000 distinct CDR3 sequences listed, 14% are singletons. The ends were cut back, 4 bases at V and 11 bases at J, with 9 bases in the middle. CDR3 length: 12 residues. This sequence originates from a man aged 50-60 years who received an inactivated influenza vaccine. V usage is TRBV12-3 or TRBV12-4 and J usage is TRBJ1-6; D call uncertain. The material sequenced was PBMCs from blood, taken roughly 15 days before vaccination. The CDR3 DNA sequence: TGTGCCAGCAGTTCTCTCGGGACACCCCTCCACTTT. Translation gives CASSSLGTPLHF.